What follows is one T cell receptor (beta chain) and its context. Its antigen is undetermined. Germline lookup yields CDR1 GTSNPN and CDR2 SVGIG (reference sequence). This CDR3 contains 13 residues. V lost 4 bases and J lost 7; bases outside the gene matches: 7. The assay was immunoSEQ multiplex PCR, and TCRdb's table has in-frame clones only and misses some. The sample yields 170,000 or so clones, around 87% seen once. This sample is drawn from a study of T cell responses to AZD1222 COVID-19 vaccine. Study information: Analyses pooled second doses at about 4 or about 12 weeks. Study observations and caveats: Repertoires were collected only later (after the peak T cell response had occurred). Clonal diversity was possibly underestimated; the donors were predominantly white British and more often female. Close to half of spike-specific TCRs reportedly recognize unmutated variant regions.

Material: peripheral blood, obtained on day 0 of AZD1222 vaccination. The chain carries TRBV30 and TRBJ1-5; 7 nucleotides line up with TRBD1. The TCR was taken from an adult in good health. The CDR3 nucleotides are TGTGCCTGGAACAGGGGAAGAGACCAGCCCCAGCATTTT. This encodes CAWNRGRDQPQHF.